This TCR beta chain came from a study of CD8 T cells in ankylosing spondylitis (dated by TCRdb to the late 2010s). For context, the study as a whole: The study set out to find disease-linked TCR variants by profiling T cell receptor beta repertoires in ankylosing spondylitis patients and healthy donors. Peripheral blood was sampled, and synovial fluid was also collected from ankylosing spondylitis patients. The full study cohort was made up of 25 ankylosing spondylitis patients and roughly 100 healthy donors. Here is what the overall study found, with its caveats: According to the report, matched synovial fluid samples from ankylosing spondylitis patients were significantly enriched for the disease-linked clones. Blood from ankylosing spondylitis patients appeared to be characterized by a TCR beta motif composed of under 10 highly homologous amino acid variants. Some of the motif variants had been reported before in the synovial fluid and blood of reactive arthritis patients, a finding that suggests common disease-initiation mechanisms. A CD8+ phenotype was shown by the disease-linked clones, which were found at relatively low frequencies in peripheral blood.

The CDR3 spans 15 residues, from the cysteine through the phenylalanine. The DNA shown is the 45-base CDR3, in frame from base 1. V sheds 11 bases and J sheds 3 bases, leaving 22 bases between their ends. CDR1 and CDR2 are drawn from the germline V gene (reference sequence): LGHDT, YNNKEL. As concerns this clonotype: Its antigen remains undetermined. No base-level quality is on record; no much larger clone is a single base apart.

Sequenced using an Illumina HiSeq 2500. Quantitative 5'-RACE with molecular barcodes was the method used to prepare the TCR beta libraries. Regarding the original processing steps: To identify disease-linked TCR variants, a new computational method was used, one built on a probabilistic model of VDJ rearrangement. TCRdb trimmed public reads at Q25 via fastp, called clones via MiXCR and kept in-frame beta chains. Rows are combined by CDR3 protein, so each entry shows the most common genes and DNA. TCRdb's processing, not the authors', yielded these V and J calls. Counted in this sample were 190,000 or so distinct CDR3 sequences; roughly 12% of them appeared once. Approximately 15% of the sample is taken by the ten largest.

The source material was blood, either unsorted or a sorted T cell fraction (not recorded which). The chain couples TRBV3-1 to TRBJ1-1; the D gene is perhaps TRBD1, from 5 matching bases. The receptor comes from a male donor with ankylosing spondylitis or in good health (not recorded which). The CDR3 loop reads CASCPVEGLYTEAFF. The sequenced DNA is TGTGCCTCCTGCCCCGTAGAGGGGCTGTACACTGAAGCTTTCTTT.